The source of this T cell receptor (beta chain) is a study of beta chain features in type 1 diabetes. About this clone itself: Its antigen remains unidentified.

J was trimmed by 3 bases and V by 3 bases; bases with no gene match: 5. There are 15 residues in the CDR3. CDR1 is SGHRS, CDR2 YFSETQ, per germline. Whole-study findings and limits: Type 1 diabetes patients showed fewer insertions and more deletions at VDJ junctions. The analysis here could not establish whether HLA type shapes TCRB rearrangement. Moderately but significantly shorter TCRB CDR3s were found in Type 1 diabetes patients in all four CD4+ subsets.

Since all of the isolated RNA was reverse transcribed, expressed TCRB transcripts were what got sequenced. Profiled with immunoSEQ multiplex PCR; TCRdb holds only in-frame clones, not every one. This table has about 30,000 clones, 56% appearing once. The TCR originated in a woman between 18 and 29 years old with type 1 diabetes. The J gene is TRBJ2-5, the V gene TRBV5-1; 10 bases align to TRBD1. Sequenced: Tregs from blood. This CDR3 reads CASSSSGTGEETQYF. The CDR3, as DNA: TGCGCCAGCAGCTCTTCCGGGACAGGGGAAGAGACCCAGTACTTC. Complete variable domain (other parts from reference TRBV5-1 and TRBJ2-5): KAGVTQTPRYLIKTRGQQVTLSCSPISGHRSVSWYQQTPGQGLQFLFEYFSETQRNKGNFPGRFSGRQFSNSRSEMNVSTLELGDSALYLCASSSSGTGEETQYFGPGTRLLVL.